The 12 T cell receptor beta chains below were found in one sample sequenced in a study of T cell repertoires in cytomegalovirus infection. TCRdb used MiXCR to reprocess the reads, holding one entry per CDR3 protein. The sample gives 450,000 to 600,000 distinct CDR3 sequences, around 10% of which show up once; approximately 10% is in the top ten. Sample: PBMCs. All receptors come from a human donor in good health (CMV status not recorded). Some clones in this sample may be carry-over from other donors' samples.

This clonotype has more than one count but fewer than ten. J is TRBJ2-7 and V is TRBV30, with 8 bases aligning to TRBD1. V gave up 5 bases and J gave up 4 bases; unmatched junction bases: 10. Germline CDR1 and CDR2: GTSNPN and SVGIG (reference sequence). CDR3 length: 14 residues. In nucleotides, the CDR3 is TGTGCCTGGCAGAGAGGACAGGGAGATTACGAGCAGTACTTC. This codes for CAWQRGQGDYEQYF.

The sample holds a few counts of this clonotype. The V gene is TRBV24-1, the J gene TRBJ2-1; 14 bases line up with TRBD2. This CDR3 is built from 16 residues. Germline V CDR1 and CDR2: KGHDR, SFDVKD. The trim removed 3 bases at V and 4 bases at J, leaving 1 base unmatched. The CDR3 DNA is TGTGCCACCAGTGATGGGACTAGCGGGAGTTACAATGAGCAGTTCTTC. Its translation is CATSDGTSGSYNEQFF.

This clonotype was counted only a few times. The genes are TRBV10-3 and TRBJ1-1; weak D call: TRBD1 (6 bases). This CDR3 is 14 amino acids long. V dropped 4 bases and J dropped 5 bases, with 14 bases sitting between them. CDR1 is ENHRY and CDR2 is SYGVKD in the germline V gene. This chain's CDR3 is CAISVEGERTEAFF. CDR3 DNA sequence: TGTGCCATCAGTGTGGAGGGGGAGAGGACTGAAGCTTTCTTT.

There are many counts of this clonotype. V usage is TRBV29-1 and J usage is TRBJ2-1, with D possibly being TRBD2 (5 bases). Germline lookup yields CDR1 SQVTM and CDR2 ANQGSEA. Trimming removed 4 bases at V and 1 base at J, with 11 bases between. This CDR3 contains 14 residues. The CDR3 coding sequence is TGCAGCGTTGCTGGAGGCCAATCCTACAATGAGCAGTTCTTC. Protein product: CSVAGGQSYNEQFF.

The CDR3 nucleotides read TGCAGCGTTCCGAGGGTTGGGAACACTGAAGCTTTCTTT. It codes for CSVPRVGNTEAFF. The chain couples TRBV29-1 to TRBJ1-1; no clear D gene. The germline CDR1 and CDR2 sequences are SQVTM and ANQGSEA. The V and J ends lost 5 bases and 1 base respectively, with 11 bases between them. The CDR3 has 13 amino acids.

This clonotype was found many times. The chain recombines TRBV6-5 with TRBJ1-2; TRBD1 might be the D (6 bases). The V and J ends lost 5 bases and 2 bases respectively, with 21 bases between them. Per the germline V gene, CDR1 is MNHEY and CDR2 is SVGAGI. The CDR3 spans 17 residues. The CDR3 DNA follows: TGTGCCAGCAGTCCCCTCGGGGGGGGCAGTGCGAACTATGGCTACACCTTC. It encodes CASSPLGGGSANYGYTF.

This chain links TRBV9 with TRBJ2-1; weak D call: TRBD2 (7 bases). The V end was cut by 0 bases, the J end by 4 bases, with 11 bases between. This CDR3 contains 15 residues. Germline-derived CDR1 and CDR2 are SGDLS and YYNGEE. CDR3 residues: CASSVAGGGYNEQFF. DNA for the CDR3: TGTGCCAGCAGCGTAGCGGGGGGCGGTTACAATGAGCAGTTCTTC. Combining the CDR3 with reference TRBV9 and TRBJ2-1 gives the whole variable domain DSGVTQTPKHLITATGQRVTLRCSPRSGDLSVYWYQQSLDQGLQFLIQYYNGEERAKGNILERFSAQQFPDLHSELNLSSLELGDSALYFCASSVAGGGYNEQFFGPGTRLTVL.

There are many counts of this clonotype. The V and J genes are TRBV10-1 and TRBJ2-1; 10 nucleotides line up with TRBD2. Germline V gene data show CDR1 as WNHNN and CDR2 as SYGVQD (reference sequence). CDR3 length: 15 amino acids. The J segment lost 4 bases and the V segment lost 1 base, leaving 1 base of the junction unmatched. The CDR3 protein is CASSELAGGYNEQFF. As DNA, the CDR3 is TGCGCCAGCAGTGAGTTAGCGGGGGGTTACAATGAGCAGTTCTTC.

V usage is TRBV29-1 and J usage is TRBJ2-1; TRBD2 matches at 10 bases. The germline V gene encodes CDR1 SQVTM and CDR2 ANQGSEA. J was trimmed by 4 bases and V by 4 bases; bases with no gene match: 10. This CDR3 spans 16 amino acids. CDR3 in DNA: TGCAGCGTTGTGTTTCTAGCGGGAGCGGGATACAATGAGCAGTTCTTC. It is translated as CSVVFLAGAGYNEQFF.

This chain uses TRBV9 with TRBJ2-7; TRBD1 agrees at 9 bases. Germline CDR1 SGDLS, CDR2 YYNGEE. CDR3 size: 15 residues. The V and J ends lost 2 bases and 3 bases, in that order; junction bases with no gene match: 6. The CDR3 region has the DNA TGTGCCAGCAGCGTTGGGTGGACAGGGGACTACGAGCAGTACTTC. Residues: CASSVGWTGDYEQYF.

This clonotype was counted ten times or more. V is TRBV7-2 and J is TRBJ2-3, with no clear D. The germline V and J ends were trimmed by 5 bases and 3 bases, with 15 bases remaining between them. CDR1 is SGHTA and CDR2 is FQGNSA in the germline V gene. This CDR3 comprises 15 residues. The CDR3 sequence is CASSQSRRSTDTQYF. In DNA, the CDR3 is TGTGCCAGCAGCCAAAGTAGACGCTCAACAGATACGCAGTATTTT.

In this sample, this clonotype turned up many times. V and J are TRBV28 and TRBJ1-1; the D is unclear. V was shortened by 4 bases and J by 2 bases, with 14 bases between the two germline ends. The CDR3 has 15 residues. Per germline, CDR1 MDHEN and CDR2 SYDVKM. CDR3 amino acids: CASSWRGGVNTEAFF. The CDR3 DNA follows: TGTGCCAGCAGTTGGCGGGGAGGAGTAAACACTGAAGCTTTCTTT. Looking up the rest from reference TRBV28 and TRBJ1-1 gives the full variable domain: DVKVTQSSRYLVKRTGEKVFLECVQDMDHENMFWYRQDPGLGLRLIYFSYDVKMKEKGDIPEGYSVSREKKERFSLILESASTNQTSMYLCASSWRGGVNTEAFFGQGTRLTVV.